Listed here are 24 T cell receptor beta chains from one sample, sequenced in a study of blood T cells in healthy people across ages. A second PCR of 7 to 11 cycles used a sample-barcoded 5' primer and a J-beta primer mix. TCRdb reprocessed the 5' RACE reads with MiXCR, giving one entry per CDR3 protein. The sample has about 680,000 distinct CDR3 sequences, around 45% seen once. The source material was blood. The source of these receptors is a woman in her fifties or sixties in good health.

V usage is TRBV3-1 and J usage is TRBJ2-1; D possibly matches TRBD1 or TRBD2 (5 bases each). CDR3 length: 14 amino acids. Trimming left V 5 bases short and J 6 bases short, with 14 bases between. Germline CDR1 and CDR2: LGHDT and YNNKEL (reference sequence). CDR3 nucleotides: TGTGCCAGCAGCAACCGGGACCCAAGCAATGAGCAGTTCTTC. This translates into CASSNRDPSNEQFF.

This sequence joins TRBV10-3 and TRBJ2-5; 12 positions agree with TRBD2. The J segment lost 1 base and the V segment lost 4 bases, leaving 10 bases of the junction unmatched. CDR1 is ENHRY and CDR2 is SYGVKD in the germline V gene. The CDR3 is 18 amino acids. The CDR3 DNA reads TGTGCCATCAGTGGTCGCGCTAGCGGGAGGGGAGGCCAAGAGACCCAGTACTTC. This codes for CAISGRASGRGGQETQYF.

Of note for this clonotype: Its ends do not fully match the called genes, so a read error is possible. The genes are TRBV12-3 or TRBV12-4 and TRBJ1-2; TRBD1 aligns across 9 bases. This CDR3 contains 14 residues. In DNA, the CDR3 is TGTGTCAGCAGTTTTGGGACAGGGATCTATGGCTACACCTTC. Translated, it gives CVSSFGTGIYGYTF.

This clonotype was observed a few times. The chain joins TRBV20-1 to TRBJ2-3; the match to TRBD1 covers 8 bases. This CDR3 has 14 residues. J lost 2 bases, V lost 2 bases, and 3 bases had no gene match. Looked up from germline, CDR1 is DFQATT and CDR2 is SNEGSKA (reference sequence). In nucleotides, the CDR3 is TGCAGTGCTAGACAGGGACAGGACACAGATACGCAGTATTTT. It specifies CSARQGQDTDTQYF.

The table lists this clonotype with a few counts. As DNA, the CDR3 is TGTGCCAGCAGCCGAGACGGGACAGGAAGGGAGACCCAGTTCTTC. Translation: CASSRDGTGRETQFF. The chain has TRBV9 and TRBJ2-1; 8 bases map to TRBD1. V trimming: 4 bases; J trimming: 13 bases; junction bases outside the gene matches: 16. This CDR3 has 15 residues. Germline loops: CDR1 SGDLS, CDR2 YYNGEE.

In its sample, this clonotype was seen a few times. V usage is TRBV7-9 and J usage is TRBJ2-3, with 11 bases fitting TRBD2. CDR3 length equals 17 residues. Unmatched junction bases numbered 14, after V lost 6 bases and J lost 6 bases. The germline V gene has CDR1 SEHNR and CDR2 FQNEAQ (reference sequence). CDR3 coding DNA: TGTGCCAGCAGACTTACTAGCGGGAGAGGGGACCAGGATACGCAGTATTTT. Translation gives CASRLTSGRGDQDTQYF.

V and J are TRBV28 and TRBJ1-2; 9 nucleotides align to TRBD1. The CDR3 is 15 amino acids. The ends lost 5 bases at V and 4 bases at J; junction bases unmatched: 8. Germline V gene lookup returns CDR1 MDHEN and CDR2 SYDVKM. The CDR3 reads CASSPQDRGSYGYTF. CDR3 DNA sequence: TGTGCCAGCAGTCCGCAGGACAGGGGTAGCTATGGCTACACCTTC.

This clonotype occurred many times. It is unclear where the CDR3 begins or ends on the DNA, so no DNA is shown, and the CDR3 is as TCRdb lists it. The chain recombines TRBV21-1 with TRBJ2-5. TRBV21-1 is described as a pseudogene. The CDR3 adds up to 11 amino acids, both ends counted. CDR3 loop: CASSTSETQYF.

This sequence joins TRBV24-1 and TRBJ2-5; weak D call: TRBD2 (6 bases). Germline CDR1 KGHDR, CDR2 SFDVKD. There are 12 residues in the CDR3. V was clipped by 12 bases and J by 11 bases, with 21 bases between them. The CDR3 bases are TGTGCCGCCGGGACTGGGTACAATGAGCAGTACTTC. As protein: CAAGTGYNEQYF.

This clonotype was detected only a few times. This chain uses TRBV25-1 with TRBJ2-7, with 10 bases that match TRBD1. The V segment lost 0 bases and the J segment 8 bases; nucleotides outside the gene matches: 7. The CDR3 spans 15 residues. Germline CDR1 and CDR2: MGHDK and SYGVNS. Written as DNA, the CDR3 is TGTGCCAGCAGTGAATACGGGACAGGGGCCTCGAAGCAGTACTTC. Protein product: CASSEYGTGASKQYF.

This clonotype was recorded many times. The CDR3 DNA reads as TGCAGTGCTAGAAGGAGCGGGAGGGGAGAGACCCAGTACTTC. This sequence encodes CSARRSGRGETQYF. This chain connects TRBV20-1 to TRBJ2-5, with TRBD2 matching over 10 bases. V trimming: 2 bases; J trimming: 4 bases; junction bases outside the gene matches: 4. Germline CDR1 and CDR2: DFQATT and SNEGSKA (reference sequence). The CDR3 totals 14 residues.

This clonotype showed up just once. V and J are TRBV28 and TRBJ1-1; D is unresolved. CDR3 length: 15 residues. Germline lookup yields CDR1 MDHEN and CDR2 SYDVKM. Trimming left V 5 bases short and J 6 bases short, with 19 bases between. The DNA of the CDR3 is TGTGCCAGCAGTGTCCTCCGGGCCATCTCCCCTGAAGCTTTCTTT. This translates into CASSVLRAISPEAFF. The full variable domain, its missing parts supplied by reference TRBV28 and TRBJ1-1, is DVKVTQSSRYLVKRTGEKVFLECVQDMDHENMFWYRQDPGLGLRLIYFSYDVKMKEKGDIPEGYSVSREKKERFSLILESASTNQTSMYLCASSVLRAISPEAFFGQGTRLTVV.

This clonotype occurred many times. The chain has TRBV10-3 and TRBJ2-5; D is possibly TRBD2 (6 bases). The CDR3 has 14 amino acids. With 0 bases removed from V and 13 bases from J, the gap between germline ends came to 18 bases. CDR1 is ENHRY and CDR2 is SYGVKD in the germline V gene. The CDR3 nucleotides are TGTGCCATCAGTGAGTCCCAGTTGGGGGGAGCCTCGTACTTC. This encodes CAISESQLGGASYF.

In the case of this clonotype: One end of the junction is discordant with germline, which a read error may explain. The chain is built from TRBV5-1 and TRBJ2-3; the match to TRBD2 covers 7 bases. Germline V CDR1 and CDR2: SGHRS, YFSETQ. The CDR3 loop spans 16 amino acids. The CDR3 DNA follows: TGCGCCAGCACCGGAGCGGTCGGGAGGAGCACAGATGCGCAGTATTTT. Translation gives CASTGAVGRSTDAQYF.

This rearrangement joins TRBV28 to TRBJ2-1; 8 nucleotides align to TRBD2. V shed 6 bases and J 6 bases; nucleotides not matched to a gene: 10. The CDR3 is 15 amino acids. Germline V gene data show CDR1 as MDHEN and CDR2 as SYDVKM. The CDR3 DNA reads TGTGCCAGCAGCCAAGGACTAGCTCCGTTCAATGAGCAGTTCTTC. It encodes CASSQGLAPFNEQFF.

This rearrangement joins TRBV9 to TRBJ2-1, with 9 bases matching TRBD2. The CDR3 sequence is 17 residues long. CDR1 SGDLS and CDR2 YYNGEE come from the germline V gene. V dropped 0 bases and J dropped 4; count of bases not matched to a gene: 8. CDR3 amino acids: CASSVAAGGTKYNEQFF. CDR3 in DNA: TGTGCCAGCAGCGTAGCCGCGGGAGGGACAAAATACAATGAGCAGTTCTTC.

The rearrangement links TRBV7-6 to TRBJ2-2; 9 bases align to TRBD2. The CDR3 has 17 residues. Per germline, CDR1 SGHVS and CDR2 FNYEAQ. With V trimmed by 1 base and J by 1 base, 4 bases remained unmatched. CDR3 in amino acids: CASSLVLAGLNTGELFF. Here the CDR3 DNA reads TGTGCCAGCAGCTTAGTACTAGCGGGTCTGAACACCGGGGAGCTGTTTTTT.

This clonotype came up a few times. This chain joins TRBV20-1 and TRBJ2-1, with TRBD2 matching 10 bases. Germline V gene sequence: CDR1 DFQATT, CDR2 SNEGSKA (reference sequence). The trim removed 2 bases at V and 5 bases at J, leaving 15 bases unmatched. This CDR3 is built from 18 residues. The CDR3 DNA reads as TGCAGTGCTAGAACCCGGGGGACTAGCGCAGGCTTTGACAATGAGCAGTTCTTC. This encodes CSARTRGTSAGFDNEQFF.

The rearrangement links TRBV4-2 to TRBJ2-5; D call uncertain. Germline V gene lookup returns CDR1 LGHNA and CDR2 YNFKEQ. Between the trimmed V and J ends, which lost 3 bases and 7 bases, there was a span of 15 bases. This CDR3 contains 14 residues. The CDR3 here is CASSHGPRSGTQYF. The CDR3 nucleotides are TGTGCCAGCAGCCATGGCCCACGGTCCGGGACCCAGTACTTC.

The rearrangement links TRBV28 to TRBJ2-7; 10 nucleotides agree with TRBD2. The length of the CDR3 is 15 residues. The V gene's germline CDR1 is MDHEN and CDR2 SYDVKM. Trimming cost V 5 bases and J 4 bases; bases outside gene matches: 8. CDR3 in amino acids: CASSPPSGSWYEQYF. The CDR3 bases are TGTGCCAGCAGTCCCCCTAGCGGGAGTTGGTACGAGCAGTACTTC. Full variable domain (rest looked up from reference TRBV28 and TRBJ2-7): DVKVTQSSRYLVKRTGEKVFLECVQDMDHENMFWYRQDPGLGLRLIYFSYDVKMKEKGDIPEGYSVSREKKERFSLILESASTNQTSMYLCASSPPSGSWYEQYFGPGTRLTVT.

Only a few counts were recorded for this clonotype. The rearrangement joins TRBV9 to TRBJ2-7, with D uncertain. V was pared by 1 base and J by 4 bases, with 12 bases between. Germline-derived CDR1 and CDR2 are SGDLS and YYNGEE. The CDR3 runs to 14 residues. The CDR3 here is CASSVTSVPYEQYF. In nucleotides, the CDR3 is TGTGCCAGCAGCGTAACGTCTGTCCCTTACGAGCAGTACTTC.

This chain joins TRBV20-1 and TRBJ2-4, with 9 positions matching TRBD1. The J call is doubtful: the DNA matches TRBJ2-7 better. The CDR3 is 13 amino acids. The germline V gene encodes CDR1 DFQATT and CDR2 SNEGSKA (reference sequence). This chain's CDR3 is CSAPDRGGREQYF. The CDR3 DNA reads TGCAGTGCTCCGGACAGGGGCGGGCGCGAGCAGTACTTC.

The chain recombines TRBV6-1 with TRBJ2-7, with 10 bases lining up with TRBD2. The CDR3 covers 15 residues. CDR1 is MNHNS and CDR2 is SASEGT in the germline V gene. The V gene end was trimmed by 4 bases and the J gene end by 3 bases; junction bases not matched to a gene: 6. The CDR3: CASSGGTSEGYEQYF. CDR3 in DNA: TGTGCCAGCAGTGGGGGGACTAGCGAAGGCTACGAGCAGTACTTC.

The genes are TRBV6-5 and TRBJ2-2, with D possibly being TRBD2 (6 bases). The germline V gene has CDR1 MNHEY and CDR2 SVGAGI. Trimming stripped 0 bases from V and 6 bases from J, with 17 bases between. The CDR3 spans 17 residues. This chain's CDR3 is CASSYSMAGLQPGELFF. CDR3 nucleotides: TGTGCCAGCAGTTACTCGATGGCGGGGTTACAACCCGGGGAGCTGTTTTTT.